The sequence of this TCR beta chain was determined in a study of Graves' ophthalmopathy and Graves' hyperthyroidism listed by TCRdb under 2018. Study-wide context: Peripheral blood was collected before any treatment was given, at the time of initial diagnosis. TCR beta repertoire signatures were used to distinguish Graves' ophthalmopathy from Graves' hyperthyroidism and to predict progression to ophthalmopathy. In total, around 140 blood samples were TCR-sequenced: around 42 ophthalmopathy, over 70 hyperthyroidism and roughly 17 hyperthyroidism-to-ophthalmopathy patients. To explore V-J signatures that separate ophthalmopathy from hyperthyroidism, a discovery set of more than 95 patients was enrolled, consisting of about 45 with ophthalmopathy and roughly 57 with stable hyperthyroidism. The independent validation cohort included 18 to 20 hyperthyroidism patients plus 17 patients who later progressed from hyperthyroidism to ophthalmopathy. In roughly six hyperthyroidism patients, the T-cell repertoires found in thyroid tissue were compared with those found in blood. Following sampling, methimazole starting at 30 mg daily was administered to hyperthyroidism patients, and high-dose intravenous methylprednisolone was administered to ophthalmopathy patients.

TCR beta CDR3 regions were amplified from RNA transcripts for repertoire sequencing. The first round was an RT-PCR using HTBI primers with the Qiagen OneStep RT-PCR kit, and this first round was followed by a second-round multiplex PCR, then size selection and purification. The libraries underwent paired-end sequencing with 100 bp reads on an Illumina HiSeq2000. On the study's bioinformatics: SOAPnuke was used for read processing, and reads with adapters, uncalled bases, a mean Phred below 15, or no exact constant-primer or identifier match were discarded. COPE v1.2.5 was used to merge the high-quality paired reads. Each unique nucleotide sequence was treated as a clonotype, and MiTCR v1.1 was used to align the clonotypes to the IMGT TRB V, D and J references. The analysis was limited to V-J combinations with a frequency above 0.0001, which together covered around 99% of the repertoires. For each V-J combination, a TCR clonal expansion and chaos score was defined as F50 clonal expansion divided by the chaos observed in the TCRdist matrix. Welch's t-statistics and random forest were used to reduce features to 13 V-J combinations, which were fed into a naive Bayes classifier. The Morisita-Horn index was used to measure how similar the thyroid and blood repertoires were. The public reads were reprocessed in TCRdb via fastp at Q25 and MiXCR, keeping in-frame beta chains. Each record represents a unique CDR3 protein, reported with the most common genes and DNA among its rows. TCRdb assigned the V and J calls; the authors' analysis was not used. Across this sample there are almost 750,000 distinct CDR3 sequences, with approximately 40% seen only once. The top ten clonotypes cover 44% of the sample.

This clonotype was picked up many times. Its antigen specificity is not known. No much larger clone exists at a distance of one base, and base qualities are not known. The ophthalmopathy patients had moderately to severely active disease, with a Clinical Activity Score of 3 or higher, a NOSPECS grade of 4 or higher, and a disease duration of less than 3 months. Patients with other autoimmune diseases, uncontrolled infections, pregnancy or lactation were excluded. Diagnosis was based on clinical symptoms, serum thyroxine, TRAb, thyroid ultrasound and orbital computed tomography. Ficoll-Paque density gradient centrifugation was used to isolate PBMCs from 10 ml of fresh peripheral blood. Total RNA was extracted with Trizol reagent and quality-checked on an Agilent 2100 Bioanalyzer. The CDR3 runs 12 amino acids, cysteine and phenylalanine included. Just CDR3 DNA is preserved here, 36 bases in frame from base 1. The germline V gene encodes CDR1 SEHNR and CDR2 FQNEAQ (reference sequence). V sheds 1 base and J sheds 8 bases, leaving 3 bases between their ends.

General conclusions and limits of the study: No statistical method was used to set the sample size in advance, and the investigators knew which group each participant was assigned to. The 13-signature model separated ophthalmopathy from stable hyperthyroidism with 85% to 90% sensitivity and roughly 84% specificity in cross-validation, and 80%/75% in the test set. In validation, the model predicted ophthalmopathy progression with 55% to 71% sensitivity and 72.22% specificity; roughly eleven predicted patients were CT-confirmed with GO in a median of approximately six months. Most expanded thyroid clonotypes with frequency above 0.001 were also detected in blood, suggesting blood repertoires may reflect the thyroid immune response.

The source of this sequence is an adult man with Graves' ophthalmopathy. The receptor chain draws on TRBV7-9 and TRBJ1-6; the D gene remains uncertain. Sequencing used peripheral blood. This receptor carries the CDR3 CASSLGDSPLHF. The DNA sequence is given as TGTGCCAGCAGCTTAGGGGATTCACCCCTCCACTTT.